A single sample is the source of the 24 T cell receptor beta chains below, sequenced in a study of blood T cell repertoires in COVID-19. The repertoire was sequenced with immunoSEQ multiplex PCR; TCRdb's copy has only in-frame clones and lacks some. The sample yields approximately 150,000 clones, roughly 81% seen once. The sequenced material came from peripheral blood. The receptors were gathered from a human donor with acute or convalescent COVID-19. The donor label of this sample is uncertain.

The rearrangement joins TRBV7-2 to TRBJ2-3; 8 bases agree with TRBD2. The germline V gene has CDR1 SGHTA and CDR2 FQGNSA. Trimming took 5 bases from V and 0 from J; bases not matched to a gene: 10. The CDR3 length is 17 residues. The CDR3 loop reads CASSGAPGGVSTDTQYF. CDR3 sequence (DNA): TGTGCCAGCAGCGGGGCTCCGGGGGGGGTTAGCACAGATACGCAGTATTTT. The full variable domain, with the rest looked up from reference TRBV7-2 and TRBJ2-3, is GAGVSQSPSNKVTEKGKDVELRCDPISGHTALYWYRQSLGQGLEFLIYFQGNSAPDKSGLPSDRFSAERTGGSVSTLTIQRTQQEDSAVYLCASSGAPGGVSTDTQYFGPGTRLTVL.

This clone was observed once. The same CDR3 arises from other DNA sequences in this sample as well. V usage is TRBV12-3 or TRBV12-4 and J usage is TRBJ1-5; D unresolved. The CDR3 is 13 amino acids. V lost 1 base, J lost 5 bases, and 6 bases lay in between. Written as DNA, the CDR3 is TGTGCCAGCAGTTTAGGCTCGGATCAGCCCCAGCATTTT. Protein: CASSLGSDQPQHF.

J is TRBJ1-1 and V is TRBV21-1; TRBD1 reflects the table's D call only, with no check against the DNA. TRBV21-1 represents a pseudogene. This CDR3 contains 16 residues. The CDR3 sequence is CASTGARGIMNTEAFF. CDR3 in DNA: TGTGCCAGCACCGGGGCCAGGGGTATTATGAACACTGAAGCTTTCTTT.

V usage is TRBV18 and J usage is TRBJ1-5; TRBD1 might be the D (6 bases). Trimming cost V 5 bases and J 0 bases, with 11 bases left between them. CDR1 and CDR2 (germline): KGHSH, LQKENI. The CDR3 is made up of 15 amino acids. CDR3 in DNA: TGTGCCAGCTCAAGAGAGGGACATAGCAATCAGCCCCAGCATTTT. Its translation: CASSREGHSNQPQHF.

The chain uses TRBV5-6 and TRBJ2-3; TRBD2 might be the D (6 bases). The CDR3 runs to 14 residues. CDR1 SGHDT and CDR2 YYEEEE come from the germline V gene. V shed 3 bases and J shed 3 bases, with 11 bases lying between them. In DNA, the CDR3 is TGTGCCAGCAGCTGGGGGGACCCGACAGATACGCAGTATTTT. Protein: CASSWGDPTDTQYF.

The rearrangement uses TRBV4-1 and TRBJ2-1; D possibly corresponds to TRBD1 (5 bases). With 3 bases removed from V and 0 bases from J, the gap between germline ends came to 30 bases. In germline, CDR1 is MGHRA, CDR2 YSYEKL. This CDR3 comprises 22 residues. The CDR3, as DNA: TGCGCCAGCAGCCATCCCCCCCTTAAATCCCTTGGGGCCATTTTCTCCTACAATGAGCAGTTCTTC. Protein: CASSHPPLKSLGAIFSYNEQFF.

This sequence joins TRBV5-4 and TRBJ1-1; no firm D call. CDR1 and CDR2 from the germline V gene are SGHNT and YYREEE (reference sequence). There are 14 residues in the CDR3. V was shortened by 1 base and J by 1 base, with 8 bases between the two germline ends. CDR3 sequence (DNA): TGTGCCAGCAGCTTGCTCGCAGGGAACACTGAAGCTTTCTTT. Its protein product is CASSLLAGNTEAFF.

V and J are TRBV3-1 (or the pseudogene TRBV3-2) and TRBJ2-3; tentatively, D is TRBD2 (5 bases). The CDR3 sequence is 13 residues long. Germline CDR1 and CDR2: LGHDT and YNNKEL (reference sequence). The ends were cut back, 1 base at V and 6 bases at J, with 8 bases in the middle. The DNA of the CDR3 is TGTGCCAGCAGCCAAGCGATAGCGGATACGCAGTATTTT. This translates into CASSQAIADTQYF.

In its sample, this clone was seen a few times. The chain joins TRBV10-3 to TRBJ1-1, with TRBD1 matching 7 bases. Losses at the gene ends were 6 bases for V and 3 bases for J; bases not matched to a gene: 4. Germline CDR1 is ENHRY and CDR2 is SYGVKD. CDR3 length: 13 amino acids. The CDR3 DNA sequence: TGTGCCATCAGGCTTCAGGGGGACACTGAAGCTTTCTTT. Protein: CAIRLQGDTEAFF.

This chain uses TRBV9 with TRBJ1-1, with 10 bases that match TRBD1. V gave up 3 bases and J gave up 6 bases; unmatched junction bases: 8. The CDR3 loop spans 15 amino acids. Germline V gene sequence: CDR1 SGDLS, CDR2 YYNGEE. For the CDR3, the DNA is TGTGCCAGCAGCGCATCCGGGACAGGGGTATCTGAAGCTTTCTTT. Residues: CASSASGTGVSEAFF.

The V gene is TRBV7-2, the J gene TRBJ2-5; a possible D gene is TRBD1 (5 bases). Germline V gene lookup returns CDR1 SGHTA and CDR2 FQGNSA. The V end lost 2 bases, the J end lost 6 bases, and 16 bases lay between the germline ends. This CDR3 region has 15 residues. This chain's CDR3 is CASSLTSDRGQTQYF. The CDR3 DNA follows: TGTGCCAGCAGCTTAACGTCCGATAGGGGCCAGACCCAGTACTTC.

This clone came up once. CDR3 DNA: TGTGCCAGCAGTATACAGGGGGCTACTGAAGCTTTCTTT. It codes for CASSIQGATEAFF. The chain links TRBV27 to TRBJ1-1, with 9 bases that match TRBD1. There are 13 residues in the CDR3. The V gene end was trimmed by 5 bases and the J gene end by 5 bases; junction bases not matched to a gene: 3. Germline CDR1 is MNHEY and CDR2 is SMNVEV (reference sequence).

This clone was counted between two and nine times. The rearrangement joins TRBV18 to TRBJ1-4; D is undetermined. The CDR3 totals 13 residues. Germline CDR1 and CDR2: KGHSH and LQKENI. Trimming left V 6 bases short and J 3 bases short, with 8 bases between. CDR3 coding DNA: TGTGCCAGCTCCCAGGCCCCTAATGAAAAACTGTTTTTT. Amino acids: CASSQAPNEKLFF.

This chain links TRBV19 with TRBJ2-1; 8 bases are a match to TRBD2. CDR3 length equals 15 residues. In germline, CDR1 is LNHDA, CDR2 SQIVND (reference sequence). Trimming at V came to 6 bases and at J to 9 bases, leaving 13 bases not matched to a gene. The CDR3 sequence is CASRAWGSGAGEQFF. The CDR3 DNA is TGTGCCAGTAGGGCCTGGGGTAGCGGGGCCGGTGAGCAGTTCTTC.

The chain employs TRBV6-5 and TRBJ1-1; maybe TRBD1 (5 bases). This CDR3 comprises 14 residues. Germline V lookup: CDR1 MNHEY, CDR2 SVGAGI. V lost 5 bases, J lost 1 base, and 11 bases lay in between. CDR3 sequence: CASSPLGGNTEAFF. The CDR3 DNA reads TGTGCCAGCAGTCCCCTGGGGGGGAACACTGAAGCTTTCTTT.

The chain has TRBV24-1 and TRBJ1-2; possible D gene TRBD1, 5 bases. V lost 6 bases and J lost 0, with 10 bases in between. Per germline, CDR1 KGHDR and CDR2 SFDVKD. This CDR3 has 14 amino acids. The CDR3: CATSPDNSNYGYTF. The CDR3, as DNA: TGTGCCACCAGTCCGGACAACTCTAACTATGGCTACACCTTC.

The J gene is TRBJ2-7, the V gene TRBV6-5; D call uncertain. This CDR3 contains 14 residues. In germline, CDR1 is MNHEY, CDR2 SVGAGI. V lost 2 bases and J 0 bases, leaving 8 bases between the germline ends. The CDR3 DNA sequence: TGTGCCAGCAGTTACGCAGGCGTCTCCTACGAGCAGTACTTC. Translating gives CASSYAGVSYEQYF.

V usage is TRBV29-1 and J usage is TRBJ2-4; a possible D gene is TRBD1 (6 bases). The CDR3 sequence is 13 residues long. The germline V and J ends were trimmed by 5 bases and 6 bases, with 14 bases remaining between them. Germline CDR1 reads SQVTM; CDR2 reads ANQGSEA. CDR3 amino acids: CSVFPQGGNIQYF. The CDR3 nucleotides are TGCAGCGTTTTCCCACAGGGCGGAAACATTCAGTACTTC. The variable domain in full, with the rest retrieved from reference TRBV29-1 and TRBJ2-4, is SAVISQKPSRDICQRGTSLTIQCQVDSQVTMMFWYRQQPGQSLTLIATANQGSEATYESGFVIDKFPISRPNLTFSTLTVSNMSPEDSSIYLCSVFPQGGNIQYFGAGTRLSVL.

J is TRBJ1-1 and V is TRBV7-9, with a weak D call TRBD1 (6 bases). Germline values: CDR1 SEHNR, CDR2 FQNEAQ (reference sequence). The CDR3 is 18 residues long. V lost 1 base, J lost 0 bases, and 18 bases lay in between. CDR3 amino acids: CASSLGGGRGTLNTEAFF. CDR3 sequence (DNA): TGTGCCAGCAGCTTAGGGGGTGGGAGGGGGACGCTGAACACTGAAGCTTTCTTT.

This clone has only one observation. The rearrangement uses TRBV7-2 and TRBJ2-2; D is uncertain. V was trimmed by 5 bases and J by 4 bases, leaving 8 bases between them. The CDR3 runs to 13 residues. Germline V CDR1 and CDR2: SGHTA, FQGNSA. Written as DNA, the CDR3 is TGTGCCAGCAGCCAACTAATCACCGGGGAGCTGTTTTTT. It is translated as CASSQLITGELFF.

The chain combines TRBV11-2 with TRBJ2-7; D possibly corresponds to TRBD2 (6 bases). There are 16 residues in the CDR3. V gave up 2 bases and J gave up 7 bases, with 21 bases separating them. Looked up from germline, CDR1 is SGHAT and CDR2 is FQNNGV. The CDR3 bases are TGTGCCAGCAGCTTATTCGGGGTCGCGGGGCCGGGGGAGCAGTACTTC. Amino acid sequence: CASSLFGVAGPGEQYF.

The chain uses TRBV21-1 and TRBJ2-5; the D segment call TRBD1 is taken from the table without a DNA check. TRBV21-1 has pseudogene status. The CDR3 covers 16 residues. The CDR3 bases are TGTGCCAGCAGCAAAGAAGAGGAGGGGACAGAAGAGACCCAGTACTTC. The encoded protein is CASSKEEEGTEETQYF.

This clone was observed a few times. CDR3 region: CASSGTGGNQPQHF. In DNA, the CDR3 is TGTGCCAGCTCCGGGACAGGGGGCAATCAGCCCCAGCATTTT. This rearrangement joins TRBV18 to TRBJ1-5; 10 bases agree with TRBD1. Germline lookup yields CDR1 KGHSH and CDR2 LQKENI. This CDR3 has 14 residues. J gave up 2 bases and V 6 bases, and 1 base lay outside the gene matches.

This chain connects TRBV7-2 to TRBJ1-6, with 7 bases fitting TRBD1. The CDR3 has 16 residues. With 7 bases clipped from V and 7 bases from J, the junction kept 13 bases outside the gene matches. Germline assignment: CDR1 SGHTA and CDR2 FQGNSA. The CDR3 DNA reads TGTGCCAGCAATGACAGGGATCTTTATAGGAATTCACCCCTCCACTTT. Translation: CASNDRDLYRNSPLHF.